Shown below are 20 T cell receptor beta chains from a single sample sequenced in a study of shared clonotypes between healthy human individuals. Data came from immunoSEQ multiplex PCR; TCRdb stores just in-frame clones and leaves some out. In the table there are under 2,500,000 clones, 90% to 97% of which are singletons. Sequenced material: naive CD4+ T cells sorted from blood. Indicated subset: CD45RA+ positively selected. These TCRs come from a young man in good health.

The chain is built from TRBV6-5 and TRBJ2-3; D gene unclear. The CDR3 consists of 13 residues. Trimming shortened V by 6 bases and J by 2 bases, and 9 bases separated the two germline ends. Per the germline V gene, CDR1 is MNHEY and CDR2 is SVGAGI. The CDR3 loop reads CASRDPNTDTQYF. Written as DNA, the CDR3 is TGTGCCAGCAGGGACCCCAACACAGATACGCAGTATTTT.

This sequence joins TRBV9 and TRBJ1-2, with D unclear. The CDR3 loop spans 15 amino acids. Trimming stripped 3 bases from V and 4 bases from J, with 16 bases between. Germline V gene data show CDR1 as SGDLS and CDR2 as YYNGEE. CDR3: CASSATPDSSYGYTF. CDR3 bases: TGTGCCAGCAGCGCAACACCCGACTCCTCCTATGGCTACACCTTC.

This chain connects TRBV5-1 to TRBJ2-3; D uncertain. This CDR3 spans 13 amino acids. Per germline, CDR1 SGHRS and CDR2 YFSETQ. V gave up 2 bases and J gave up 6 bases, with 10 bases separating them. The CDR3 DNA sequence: TGCGCCAGCAGCTTACGAAGACTTGATACGCAGTATTTT. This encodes CASSLRRLDTQYF.

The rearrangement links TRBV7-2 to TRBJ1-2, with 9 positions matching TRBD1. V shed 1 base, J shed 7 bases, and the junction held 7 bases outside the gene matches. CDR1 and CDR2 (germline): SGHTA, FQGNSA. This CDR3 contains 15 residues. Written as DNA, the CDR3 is TGTGCCAGCAGCTTAGACAGGGGGCGTATTCCTGGCTACACCTTC. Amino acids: CASSLDRGRIPGYTF.

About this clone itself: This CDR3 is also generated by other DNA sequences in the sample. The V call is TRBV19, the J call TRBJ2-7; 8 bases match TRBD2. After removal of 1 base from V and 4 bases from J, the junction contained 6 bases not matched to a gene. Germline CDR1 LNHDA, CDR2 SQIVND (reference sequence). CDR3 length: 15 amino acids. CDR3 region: CASSIVSSGSYEQYF. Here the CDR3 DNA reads TGTGCCAGTAGTATAGTCTCCAGCGGGAGTTACGAGCAGTACTTC. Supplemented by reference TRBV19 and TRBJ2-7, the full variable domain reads DGGITQSPKYLFRKEGQNVTLSCEQNLNHDAMYWYRQDPGQGLRLIYYSQIVNDFQKGDIAEGYSVSREKKESFPLTVTSAQKNPTAFYLCASSIVSSGSYEQYFGPGTRLTVT.

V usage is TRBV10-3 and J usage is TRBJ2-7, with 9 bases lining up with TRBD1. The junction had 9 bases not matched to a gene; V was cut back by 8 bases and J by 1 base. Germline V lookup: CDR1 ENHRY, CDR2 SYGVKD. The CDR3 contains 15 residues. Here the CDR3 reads CAIREDRGISYEQYF. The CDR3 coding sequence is TGTGCCATCCGGGAAGACAGGGGGATTTCCTACGAGCAGTACTTC.

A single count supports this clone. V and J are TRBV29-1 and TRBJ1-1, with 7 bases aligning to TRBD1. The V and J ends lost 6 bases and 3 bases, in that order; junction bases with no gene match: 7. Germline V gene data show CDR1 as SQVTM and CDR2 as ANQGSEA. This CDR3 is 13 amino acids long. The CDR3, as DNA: TGCAGCGTGATGACAGGGAAGGACACTGAAGCTTTCTTT. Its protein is CSVMTGKDTEAFF.

The CDR3 nucleotides read TGTGCCAGCAGCTCCCCCCTAGCGGGAAGATTCTACGAGCAGTACTTC. It translates to CASSSPLAGRFYEQYF. The genes are TRBV5-5 and TRBJ2-7, with 9 bases that match TRBD2. The CDR3 is made up of 16 amino acids. In germline, CDR1 is SGHKS, CDR2 YYEKEE (reference sequence). The V gene end was trimmed by 3 bases and the J gene end by 3 bases; junction bases not matched to a gene: 10.

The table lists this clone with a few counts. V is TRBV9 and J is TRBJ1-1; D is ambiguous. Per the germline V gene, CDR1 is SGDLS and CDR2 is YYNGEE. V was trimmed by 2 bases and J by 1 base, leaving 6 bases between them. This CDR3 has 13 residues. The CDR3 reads CASSVKENTEAFF. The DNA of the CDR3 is TGTGCCAGCAGCGTTAAGGAGAACACTGAAGCTTTCTTT.

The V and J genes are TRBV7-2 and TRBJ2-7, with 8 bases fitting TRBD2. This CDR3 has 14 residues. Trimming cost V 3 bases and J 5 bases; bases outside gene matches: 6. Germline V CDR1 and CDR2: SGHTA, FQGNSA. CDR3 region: CASSFVAGRNEQYF. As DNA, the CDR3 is TGTGCCAGCAGCTTCGTAGCGGGAAGGAACGAGCAGTACTTC. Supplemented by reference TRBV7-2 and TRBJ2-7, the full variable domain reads GAGVSQSPSNKVTEKGKDVELRCDPISGHTALYWYRQSLGQGLEFLIYFQGNSAPDKSGLPSDRFSAERTGGSVSTLTIQRTQQEDSAVYLCASSFVAGRNEQYFGPGTRLTVT.

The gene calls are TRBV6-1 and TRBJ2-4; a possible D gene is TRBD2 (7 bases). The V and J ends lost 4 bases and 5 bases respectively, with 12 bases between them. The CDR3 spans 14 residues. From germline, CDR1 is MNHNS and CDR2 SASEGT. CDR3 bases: TGTGCCAGCAGTGTAGGGGGGGTTCAAAACATTCAGTACTTC. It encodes CASSVGGVQNIQYF.

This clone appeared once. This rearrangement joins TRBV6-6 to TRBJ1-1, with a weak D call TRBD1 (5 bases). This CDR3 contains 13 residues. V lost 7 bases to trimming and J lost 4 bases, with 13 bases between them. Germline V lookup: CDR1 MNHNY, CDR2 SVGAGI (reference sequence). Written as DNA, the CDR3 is TGTGCCAGCACCTCCCCAGGGAGCACTGAAGCTTTCTTT. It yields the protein CASTSPGSTEAFF.

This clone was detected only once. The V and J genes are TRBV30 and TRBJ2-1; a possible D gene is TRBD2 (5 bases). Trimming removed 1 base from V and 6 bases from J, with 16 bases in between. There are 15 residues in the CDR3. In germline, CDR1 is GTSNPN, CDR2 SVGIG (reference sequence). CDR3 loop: CAWSDTSLGRNEQFF. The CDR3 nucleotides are TGTGCCTGGAGTGATACTAGTCTAGGGCGCAATGAGCAGTTCTTC.

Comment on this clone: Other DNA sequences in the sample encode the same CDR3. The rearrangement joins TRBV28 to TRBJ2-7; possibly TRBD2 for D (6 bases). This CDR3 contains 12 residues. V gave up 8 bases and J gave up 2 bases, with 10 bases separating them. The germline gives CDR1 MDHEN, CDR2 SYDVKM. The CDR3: CASSGGAYEQYF. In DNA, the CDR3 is TGTGCCAGCTCGGGCGGGGCCTACGAGCAGTACTTC.

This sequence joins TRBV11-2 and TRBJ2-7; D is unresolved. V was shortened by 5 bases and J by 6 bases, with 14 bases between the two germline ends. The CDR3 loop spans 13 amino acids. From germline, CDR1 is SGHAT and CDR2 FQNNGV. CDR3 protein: CASSPGGWGEQYF. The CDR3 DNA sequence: TGTGCCAGCAGCCCAGGTGGGTGGGGCGAGCAGTACTTC.

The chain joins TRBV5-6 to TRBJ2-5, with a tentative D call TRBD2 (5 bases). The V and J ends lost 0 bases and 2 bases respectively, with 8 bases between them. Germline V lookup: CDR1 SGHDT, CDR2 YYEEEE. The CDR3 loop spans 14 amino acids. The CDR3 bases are TGTGCCAGCAGCTTGGGGACTGGACAAGAGACCCAGTACTTC. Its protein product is CASSLGTGQETQYF.

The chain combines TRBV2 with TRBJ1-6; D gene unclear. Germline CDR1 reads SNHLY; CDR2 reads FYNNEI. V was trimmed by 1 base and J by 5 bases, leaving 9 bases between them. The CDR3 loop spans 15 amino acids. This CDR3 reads CASSEGFRDNSPLHF. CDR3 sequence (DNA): TGTGCCAGCAGTGAAGGATTTCGGGATAATTCACCCCTCCACTTT.

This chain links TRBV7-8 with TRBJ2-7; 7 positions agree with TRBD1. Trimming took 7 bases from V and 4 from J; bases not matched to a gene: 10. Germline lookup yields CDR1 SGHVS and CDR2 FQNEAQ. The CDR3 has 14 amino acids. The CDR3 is CASTESGQHYEQYF. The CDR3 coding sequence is TGTGCCAGCACCGAGTCGGGACAGCATTACGAGCAGTACTTC.

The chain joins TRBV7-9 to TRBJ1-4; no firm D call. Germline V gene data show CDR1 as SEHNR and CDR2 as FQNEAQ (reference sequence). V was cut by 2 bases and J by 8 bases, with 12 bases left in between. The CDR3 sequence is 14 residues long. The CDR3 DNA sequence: TGTGCCAGCAGCTTAACGGAGATCGGCGAAAAACTGTTTTTT. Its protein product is CASSLTEIGEKLFF.

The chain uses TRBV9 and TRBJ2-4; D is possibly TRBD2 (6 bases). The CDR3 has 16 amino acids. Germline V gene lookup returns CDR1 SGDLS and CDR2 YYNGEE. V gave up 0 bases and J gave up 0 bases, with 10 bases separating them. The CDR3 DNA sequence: TGTGCCAGCAGCGTAGACGGGAGCTTAGCCAAAAACATTCAGTACTTC. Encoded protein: CASSVDGSLAKNIQYF.